This TCR beta chain emerged from a study of blood T cell repertoires in COVID-19. Study summary: The United States, Italy and Spain were the sources of the acute and convalescent COVID-19 samples. PBMCs, B-cell-depleted T cells, or T cells were the source of the cDNA or gDNA that made up the material.

In regard to this clone: A junction boundary mismatches the germline segment, possibly from a read error.

This CDR3 spans 14 amino acids. Germline values: CDR1 SQVTM, CDR2 ANQGSEA. In the authors' methods: Counts of nucleated cells, estimated from reference gene primer amplification, were obtained. Only in-frame clones appear in the TCRdb table, and some are missing; sequencing was by immunoSEQ multiplex PCR. V and J calls plus clone size are reproduced from that table; the DNA served to infer D and trimming. Here the sample spans about 110,000 clones, less than 75% being singletons. The sample was peripheral blood. The chain has TRBV29-1 and TRBJ2-1, with 11 positions matching TRBD2. The origin of this receptor is a woman in her 40s with acute or convalescent COVID-19. CDR3 sequence: CSVVSGGAYDEQFF. DNA of the CDR3: TGCAGCGTCGTTAGCGGGGGGGCCTACGATGAGCAGTTCTTC.